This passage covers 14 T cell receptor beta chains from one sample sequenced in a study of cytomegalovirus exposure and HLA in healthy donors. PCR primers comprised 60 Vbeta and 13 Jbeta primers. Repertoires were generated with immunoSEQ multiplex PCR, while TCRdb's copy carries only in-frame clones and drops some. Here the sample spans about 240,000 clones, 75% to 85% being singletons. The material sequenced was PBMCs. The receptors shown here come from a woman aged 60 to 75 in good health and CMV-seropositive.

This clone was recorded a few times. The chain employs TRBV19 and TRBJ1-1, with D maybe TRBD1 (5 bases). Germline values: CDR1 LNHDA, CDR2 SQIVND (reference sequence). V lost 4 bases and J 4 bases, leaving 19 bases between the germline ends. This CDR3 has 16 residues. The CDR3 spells CASSTGGGSGATEAFF. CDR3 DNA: TGTGCCAGTAGTACCGGGGGGGGATCGGGTGCCACTGAAGCTTTCTTT.

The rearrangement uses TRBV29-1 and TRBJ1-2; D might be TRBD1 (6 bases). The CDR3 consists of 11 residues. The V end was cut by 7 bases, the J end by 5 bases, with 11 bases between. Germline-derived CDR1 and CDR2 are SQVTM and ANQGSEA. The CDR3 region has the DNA TGCAGCGATACAGGGTATTATGGCTACACCTTC. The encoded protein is CSDTGYYGYTF.

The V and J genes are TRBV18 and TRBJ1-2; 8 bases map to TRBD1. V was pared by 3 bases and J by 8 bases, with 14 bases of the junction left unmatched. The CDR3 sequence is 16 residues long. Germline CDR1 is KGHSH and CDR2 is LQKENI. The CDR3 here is CASSPLRADRVFGYTF. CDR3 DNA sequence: TGTGCCAGCTCACCTCTTCGGGCGGACAGGGTGTTCGGCTACACCTTC.

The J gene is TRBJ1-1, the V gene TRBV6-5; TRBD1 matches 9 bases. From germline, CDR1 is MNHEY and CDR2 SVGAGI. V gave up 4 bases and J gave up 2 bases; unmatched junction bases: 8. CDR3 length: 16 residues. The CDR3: CASSFIPGQGNTEAFF. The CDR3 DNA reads TGTGCCAGCAGTTTTATACCGGGACAGGGAAACACTGAAGCTTTCTTT.

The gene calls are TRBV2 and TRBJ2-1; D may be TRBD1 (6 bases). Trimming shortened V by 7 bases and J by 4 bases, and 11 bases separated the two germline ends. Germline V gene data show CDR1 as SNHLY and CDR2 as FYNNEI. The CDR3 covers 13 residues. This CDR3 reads CASNTRGYNEQFF. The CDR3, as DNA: TGTGCCAGCAATACAAGGGGGTACAATGAGCAGTTCTTC. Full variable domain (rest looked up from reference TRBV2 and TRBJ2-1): EPEVTQTPSHQVTQMGQEVILRCVPISNHLYFYWYRQILGQKVEFLVSFYNNEISEKSEIFDDQFSVERPDGSNFTLKIRSTKLEDSAMYFCASNTRGYNEQFFGPGTRLTVL.

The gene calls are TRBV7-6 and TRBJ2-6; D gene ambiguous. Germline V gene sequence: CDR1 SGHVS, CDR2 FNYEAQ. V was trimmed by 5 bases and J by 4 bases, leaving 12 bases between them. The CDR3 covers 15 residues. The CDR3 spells CASSPGELGANVLTF. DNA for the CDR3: TGTGCCAGCAGCCCCGGAGAGCTCGGGGCCAACGTCCTGACTTTC. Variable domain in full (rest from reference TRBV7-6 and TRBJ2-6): GAGVSQSPRYKVTKRGQDVALRCDPISGHVSLYWYRQALGQGPEFLTYFNYEAQQDKSGLPNDRFSAERPEGSISTLTIQRTEQRDSAMYRCASSPGELGANVLTFGAGSRLTVL.

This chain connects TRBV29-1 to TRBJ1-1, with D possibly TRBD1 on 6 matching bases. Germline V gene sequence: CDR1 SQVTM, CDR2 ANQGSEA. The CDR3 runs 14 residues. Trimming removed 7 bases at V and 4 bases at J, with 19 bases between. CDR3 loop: CSAMVGGAGTEAFF. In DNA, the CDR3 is TGCAGCGCCATGGTGGGGGGGGCCGGCACTGAAGCTTTCTTT.

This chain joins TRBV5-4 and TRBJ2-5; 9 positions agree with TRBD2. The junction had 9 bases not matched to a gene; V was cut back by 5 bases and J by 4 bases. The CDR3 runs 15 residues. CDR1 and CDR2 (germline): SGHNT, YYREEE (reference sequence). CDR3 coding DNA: TGTGCCAGCAGACGTAGCGGGAGTGGGGGAGAGACCCAGTACTTC. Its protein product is CASRRSGSGGETQYF.

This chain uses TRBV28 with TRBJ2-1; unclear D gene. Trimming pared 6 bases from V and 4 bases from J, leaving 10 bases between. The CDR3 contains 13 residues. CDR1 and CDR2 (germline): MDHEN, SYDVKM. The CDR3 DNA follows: TGTGCCAGCAGCTCTCCCGAGTACAATGAGCAGTTCTTC. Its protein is CASSSPEYNEQFF. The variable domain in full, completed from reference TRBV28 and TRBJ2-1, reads DVKVTQSSRYLVKRTGEKVFLECVQDMDHENMFWYRQDPGLGLRLIYFSYDVKMKEKGDIPEGYSVSREKKERFSLILESASTNQTSMYLCASSSPEYNEQFFGPGTRLTVL.

The CDR3 sequence is CASSLQGTGANVLTF. CDR3 coding DNA: TGTGCCAGCAGTTTACAGGGGACTGGGGCCAACGTCCTGACTTTC. The chain uses TRBV27 and TRBJ2-6; a weak D match, TRBD1 (6 bases). CDR1 is MNHEY, CDR2 SMNVEV, per germline (reference sequence). The CDR3 runs to 15 residues. V was shortened by 2 bases and J by 2 bases, with 7 bases between the two germline ends.

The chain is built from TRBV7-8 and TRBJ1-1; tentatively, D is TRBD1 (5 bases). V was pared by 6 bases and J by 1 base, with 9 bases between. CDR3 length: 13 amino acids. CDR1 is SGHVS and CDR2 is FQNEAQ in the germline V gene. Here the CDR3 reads CASRRRGNTEAFF. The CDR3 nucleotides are TGTGCCAGCAGGAGGAGGGGGAACACTGAAGCTTTCTTT.

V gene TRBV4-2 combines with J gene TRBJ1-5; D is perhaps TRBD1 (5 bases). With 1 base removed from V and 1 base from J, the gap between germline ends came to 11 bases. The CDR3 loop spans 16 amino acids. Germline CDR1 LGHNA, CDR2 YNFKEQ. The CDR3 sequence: CASSQGDTGSNQPQHF. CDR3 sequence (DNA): TGTGCCAGCAGCCAAGGTGATACAGGAAGCAATCAGCCCCAGCATTTT.

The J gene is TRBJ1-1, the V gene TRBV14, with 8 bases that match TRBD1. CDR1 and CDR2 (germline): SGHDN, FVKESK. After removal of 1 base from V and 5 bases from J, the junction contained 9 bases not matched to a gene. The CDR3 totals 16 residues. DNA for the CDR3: TGTGCCAGCAGCCAAGTATCAGGGGGCAGGACTACTGAAGCTTTCTTT. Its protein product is CASSQVSGGRTTEAFF.

CDR3 amino acids: CASTPGGQGSYEQYF. As DNA, the CDR3 is TGTGCCAGCACCCCAGGGGGACAGGGATCCTACGAGCAGTACTTC. The rearrangement joins TRBV27 to TRBJ2-7; 9 nucleotides align to TRBD1. V was clipped by 7 bases and J by 1 base; unmatched bases: 8. Germline CDR1 reads MNHEY; CDR2 reads SMNVEV (reference sequence). This CDR3 has 15 residues.